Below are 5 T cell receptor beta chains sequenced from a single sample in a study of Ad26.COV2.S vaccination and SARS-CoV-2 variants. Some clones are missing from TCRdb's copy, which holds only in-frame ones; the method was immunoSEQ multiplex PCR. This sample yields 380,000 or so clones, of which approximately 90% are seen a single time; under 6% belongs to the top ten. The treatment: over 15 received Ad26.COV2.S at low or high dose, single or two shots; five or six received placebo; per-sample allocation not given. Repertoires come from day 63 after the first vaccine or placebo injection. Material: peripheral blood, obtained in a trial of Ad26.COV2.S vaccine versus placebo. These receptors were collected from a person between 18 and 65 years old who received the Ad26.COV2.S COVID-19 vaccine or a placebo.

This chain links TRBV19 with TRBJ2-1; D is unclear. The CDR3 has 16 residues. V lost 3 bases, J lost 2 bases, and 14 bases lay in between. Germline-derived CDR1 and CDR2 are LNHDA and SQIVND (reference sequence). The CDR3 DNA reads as TGTGCCAGTAGTATGCACACTACGAACCCCTACAATGAGCAGTTCTTC. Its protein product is CASSMHTTNPYNEQFF.

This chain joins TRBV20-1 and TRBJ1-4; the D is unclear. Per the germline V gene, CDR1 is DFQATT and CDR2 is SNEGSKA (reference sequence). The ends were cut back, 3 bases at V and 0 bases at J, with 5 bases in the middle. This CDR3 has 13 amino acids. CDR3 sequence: CSASSATNEKLFF. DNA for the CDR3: TGCAGTGCTAGTTCGGCAACTAATGAAAAACTGTTTTTT.

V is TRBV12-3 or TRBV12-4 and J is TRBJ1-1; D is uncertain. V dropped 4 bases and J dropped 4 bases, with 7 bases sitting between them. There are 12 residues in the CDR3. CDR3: CASSWDRTEAFF. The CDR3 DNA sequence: TGTGCCAGCAGTTGGGATCGCACTGAAGCTTTCTTT.

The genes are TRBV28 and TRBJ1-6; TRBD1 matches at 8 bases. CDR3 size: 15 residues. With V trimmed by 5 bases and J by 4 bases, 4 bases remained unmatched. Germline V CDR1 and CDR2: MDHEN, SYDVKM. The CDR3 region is CASSTWTGYNSPLHF. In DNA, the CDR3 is TGTGCCAGCAGTACCTGGACAGGGTATAATTCACCCCTCCACTTT.

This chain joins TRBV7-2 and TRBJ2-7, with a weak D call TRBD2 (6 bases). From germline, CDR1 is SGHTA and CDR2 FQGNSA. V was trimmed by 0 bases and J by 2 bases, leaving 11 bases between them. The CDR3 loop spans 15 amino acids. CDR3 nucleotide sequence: TGTGCCAGCAGCTTAGCTGCGGGGTTCGCCTACGAGCAGTACTTC. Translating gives CASSLAAGFAYEQYF.